The source of this T cell receptor (beta chain) is a study of shared clonotypes between healthy human individuals. Study-wide findings and caveats: Compared with clonotypes that all four donors shared, non-shared clonotypes had lower generation probabilities. Some naive CD4 clonotypes, 5% to 5.5%, turned up in common across a handful of donors. Sampling used blood alone; tissue repertoires probably differ.

As for this clone: Its antigen is undetermined.

In the naive CD8 group, cells lacked CD45RO and were positively selected for CCR7, so terminally differentiated effector memory CD45RA+ cells were left out. The V gene lost 3 bases and the J gene lost 5 bases, with 17 bases spanning the gap. The CDR3 has 15 amino acids. Germline V gene data show CDR1 as MDHEN and CDR2 as SYDVKM. The assay was immunoSEQ multiplex PCR, and TCRdb's table has in-frame clones only and misses some. The top ten hold 24% of the sample, which has roughly 890,000 clones, around 92% seen once. V gene TRBV28 combines with J gene TRBJ2-7; a weak D match, TRBD1 (6 bases). Sequencing was carried out using naive CD8+ T cells sorted from blood. The sequence was collected from a man aged 25 to 45 in good health. CDR3 sequence: CASSFYGQGYHEQYF. The CDR3 DNA reads TGTGCCAGCAGTTTCTACGGTCAGGGGTACCACGAGCAGTACTTC.